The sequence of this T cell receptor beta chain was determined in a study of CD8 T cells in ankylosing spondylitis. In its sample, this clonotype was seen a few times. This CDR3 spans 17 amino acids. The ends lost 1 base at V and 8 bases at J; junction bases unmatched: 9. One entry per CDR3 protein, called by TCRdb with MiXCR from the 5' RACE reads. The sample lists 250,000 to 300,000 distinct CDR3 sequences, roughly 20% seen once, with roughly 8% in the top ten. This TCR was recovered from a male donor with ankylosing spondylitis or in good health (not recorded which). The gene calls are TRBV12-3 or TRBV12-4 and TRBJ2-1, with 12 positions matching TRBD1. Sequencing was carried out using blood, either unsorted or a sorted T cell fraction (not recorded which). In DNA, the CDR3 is TGTGCCAGCAGTTTAGGCCCTGGGACAGGGGGCGCGGATGAGCAGTTCTTC. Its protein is CASSLGPGTGGADEQFF.